Presented here are 26 T cell receptor beta chains from one specimen sequenced in a study of control samples from healthy donors and cancer patients. Method: immunoSEQ multiplex PCR; TCRdb's copy keeps in-frame clones and lacks some. The sample has some 150,000 clones; roughly 94% are singletons. The source material was PBMCs. The receptor source for this set is a man aged 55 to 69 with colorectal cancer.

V usage is TRBV4-1 and J usage is TRBJ1-1, with D hard to call. Germline lookup yields CDR1 MGHRA and CDR2 YSYEKL. The CDR3 loop spans 16 amino acids. The V gene lost 0 bases and the J gene lost 2 bases, with 13 bases spanning the gap. The CDR3 spells CASSQDPGISNTEAFF. The CDR3 DNA follows: TGCGCCAGCAGCCAAGATCCCGGGATTTCTAACACTGAAGCTTTCTTT.

A remark on this clone: Other DNA sequences in this sample translate to the same CDR3. The genes are TRBV24-1 and TRBJ2-2; D is possibly TRBD2 (5 bases). The CDR3 contains 13 residues. Germline-derived CDR1 and CDR2 are KGHDR and SFDVKD. Trimming shortened V by 7 bases and J by 2 bases, and 7 bases separated the two germline ends. The CDR3 loop reads CATRDSNTGELFF. Here the CDR3 DNA reads TGTGCCACCAGGGACTCCAACACCGGGGAGCTGTTTTTT.

This sequence joins TRBV6-1 and TRBJ2-5; TRBD2 matches 8 bases. V gave up 3 bases and J gave up 7 bases; unmatched junction bases: 10. Germline V CDR1 and CDR2: MNHNS, SASEGT. The CDR3 is 15 amino acids. CDR3 DNA: TGTGCCAGCAGTGACGATAGCGGGGCCTCGGCGACCCAGTACTTC. Protein sequence: CASSDDSGASATQYF.

Here the CDR3 reads CASSYSTSGGNNEQFF. In DNA, the CDR3 is TGTGCCAGCAGTTACTCGACTAGCGGGGGGAACAATGAGCAGTTCTTC. The J gene is TRBJ2-1, the V gene TRBV6-5; TRBD2 agrees at 13 bases. The CDR3 is made up of 16 amino acids. V was pared by 0 bases and J by 5 bases, with 1 base of the junction left unmatched. Per germline, CDR1 MNHEY and CDR2 SVGAGI.

The V and J genes are TRBV9 and TRBJ1-6, with a weak D call TRBD1 (5 bases). This CDR3 contains 16 residues. Trimming removed 4 bases from V and 3 bases from J, with 14 bases in between. Germline CDR1 and CDR2: SGDLS and YYNGEE. In nucleotides, the CDR3 is TGTGCCAGCAGCCCCAGCGGGGCTGGCTATAATTCACCCCTCCACTTT. As protein: CASSPSGAGYNSPLHF.

V usage is TRBV27 and J usage is TRBJ1-2; 7 bases match TRBD1. Germline lookup yields CDR1 MNHEY and CDR2 SMNVEV (reference sequence). Trimming removed 6 bases from V and 0 bases from J; junction bases left unmatched: 4. The CDR3 is 14 residues long. This chain's CDR3 is CASSRTGANYGYTF. CDR3 nucleotides: TGTGCCAGCAGCCGCACAGGGGCTAACTATGGCTACACCTTC.

The CDR3 region has the DNA TGTGCCAGCAGTTACTCGACAGGGAGCACTGAAGCTTTCTTT. Its protein product is CASSYSTGSTEAFF. This chain uses TRBV6-6 with TRBJ1-1; 7 nucleotides line up with TRBD1. The ends lost 0 bases at V and 4 bases at J; junction bases unmatched: 2. CDR1 and CDR2 (germline): MNHNY, SVGAGI (reference sequence). The CDR3 totals 14 residues.

The chain is built from TRBV7-2 and TRBJ2-4, with TRBD1 matching 8 bases. The CDR3 spans 14 residues. Looked up from germline, CDR1 is SGHTA and CDR2 is FQGNSA. The J segment lost 6 bases and the V segment lost 5 bases, leaving 6 bases of the junction unmatched. In nucleotides, the CDR3 is TGTGCCAGCAGCGCACAGGGGGTTGCAAACATTCAGTACTTC. It is translated as CASSAQGVANIQYF.

This clone is a singleton in its sample. The rearrangement links TRBV30 to TRBJ2-3, with 12 bases matching TRBD1. CDR3 length: 15 residues. Per the germline V gene, CDR1 is GTSNPN and CDR2 is SVGIG (reference sequence). Germline trimming cut 4 bases from V and 4 bases from J; bases unmatched to any gene: 6. CDR3 sequence reads: CAWTPGTGGADTQYF. For the CDR3, the DNA is TGTGCCTGGACTCCCGGGACAGGGGGCGCAGATACGCAGTATTTT.

CDR3 DNA sequence: TGTGCCAGTAGTAGCGGCGGGGCAGAGGGGATTTATGGCTACACCTTC. This sequence encodes CASSSGGAEGIYGYTF. This rearrangement joins TRBV19 to TRBJ1-2; perhaps TRBD1 as D (5 bases). Between the trimmed V and J ends, which lost 4 bases and 5 bases, there was a span of 20 bases. Germline CDR1 is LNHDA and CDR2 is SQIVND (reference sequence). This CDR3 spans 16 amino acids. Filled out from reference TRBV19 and TRBJ1-2, the complete variable domain reads DGGITQSPKYLFRKEGQNVTLSCEQNLNHDAMYWYRQDPGQGLRLIYYSQIVNDFQKGDIAEGYSVSREKKESFPLTVTSAQKNPTAFYLCASSSGGAEGIYGYTFGSGTRLTVV.

V usage is TRBV4-1 and J usage is TRBJ1-4; 8 bases match TRBD1. CDR1 and CDR2 (germline): MGHRA, YSYEKL. The CDR3 covers 16 residues. The V gene end was trimmed by 7 bases and the J gene end by 2 bases; junction bases not matched to a gene: 9. Written as DNA, the CDR3 is TGCGCCAGCACCTTGGCAGGGGGCATGACTAATGAAAAACTGTTTTTT. This encodes CASTLAGGMTNEKLFF.

V and J are TRBV19 and TRBJ1-2, with D possibly TRBD1 on 6 matching bases. The germline V gene encodes CDR1 LNHDA and CDR2 SQIVND (reference sequence). The CDR3 sequence is 13 residues long. V was cut by 6 bases and J by 8 bases, with 16 bases left in between. DNA for the CDR3: TGTGCCAGTAGCCCACAGGGAGCTAGGGGCTACACCTTC. As protein: CASSPQGARGYTF.

V usage is TRBV15 and J usage is TRBJ2-5; 9 nucleotides line up with TRBD2. Per the germline V gene, CDR1 is LNHNV and CDR2 is YYDKDF (reference sequence). J was trimmed by 4 bases and V by 1 base; bases with no gene match: 4. CDR3 length: 15 residues. The CDR3 sequence is CATSRAPAGGETQYF. The CDR3 bases are TGTGCCACCAGCAGAGCCCCAGCGGGGGGAGAGACCCAGTACTTC. Combining the CDR3 with reference TRBV15 and TRBJ2-5 gives the whole variable domain DAMVIQNPRYQVTQFGKPVTLSCSQTLNHNVMYWYQQKSSQAPKLLFHYYDKDFNNEADTPDNFQSRRPNTSFCFLDIRSPGLGDTAMYLCATSRAPAGGETQYFGPGTRLLVL.

The chain employs TRBV5-6 and TRBJ1-5; D is unresolved. The germline gives CDR1 SGHDT, CDR2 YYEEEE. Trimming left V 5 bases short and J 0 bases short, with 12 bases between. CDR3 length: 15 amino acids. The chain's CDR3 is CASRTGGISNQPQHF. The CDR3 nucleotides are TGTGCCAGCAGAACTGGTGGGATTAGCAATCAGCCCCAGCATTTT.

The rearrangement joins TRBV30 to TRBJ2-3; 13 bases line up with TRBD2. After removal of 2 bases from V and 2 bases from J, the junction contained 4 bases not matched to a gene. CDR1 GTSNPN and CDR2 SVGIG come from the germline V gene (reference sequence). This CDR3 is built from 16 residues. The CDR3 protein is CAWSRLAGGFTDTQYF. CDR3 in DNA: TGTGCCTGGAGTAGACTAGCGGGGGGCTTCACAGATACGCAGTATTTT.

The V call is TRBV6-5, the J call TRBJ1-1; the match to TRBD1 covers 7 bases. The junction had 4 bases not matched to a gene; V was cut back by 2 bases and J by 1 base. CDR1 MNHEY and CDR2 SVGAGI come from the germline V gene. The CDR3 covers 15 residues. The CDR3 region is CASSYPGQTNTEAFF. The CDR3 DNA sequence: TGTGCCAGCAGTTACCCGGGACAGACGAACACTGAAGCTTTCTTT.

The count of this clone is one. This chain uses TRBV4-3 with TRBJ2-2; D is perhaps TRBD2 (6 bases). The germline V gene has CDR1 LGHNA and CDR2 YSLEER. This CDR3 contains 20 residues. V shed 0 bases and J shed 4 bases, with 24 bases lying between them. CDR3 loop: CASSQDRVVGGAGGTGELFF. Written as DNA, the CDR3 is TGCGCCAGCAGCCAAGATCGTGTTGTAGGAGGGGCTGGAGGCACCGGGGAGCTGTTTTTT.

The V and J genes are TRBV10-3 and TRBJ2-2; TRBD2 agrees at 8 bases. Per germline, CDR1 ENHRY and CDR2 SYGVKD. J was trimmed by 6 bases and V by 6 bases; bases with no gene match: 6. This CDR3 is built from 14 residues. The CDR3 protein is CAIRSGGKAGELFF. CDR3 sequence (DNA): TGTGCCATCAGGAGCGGGGGAAAGGCCGGGGAGCTGTTTTTT.

The chain couples TRBV28 to TRBJ1-5, with a possible D match to TRBD1 (5 bases). Germline lookup yields CDR1 MDHEN and CDR2 SYDVKM. The CDR3 covers 17 residues. Between the trimmed V and J ends, which lost 2 bases and 0 bases, there was a span of 14 bases. In DNA form, the CDR3 reads TGTGCCAGCAGTTTAATCAGGGCTGCTTATAGCAATCAGCCCCAGCATTTT. It codes for CASSLIRAAYSNQPQHF.

The J gene is TRBJ2-7, the V gene TRBV14; 10 nucleotides agree with TRBD2. Looked up from germline, CDR1 is SGHDN and CDR2 is FVKESK. The ends lost 0 bases at V and 6 bases at J; junction bases unmatched: 5. The CDR3 length is 15 residues. The CDR3 sequence is CASSQEWGLAREQYF. Here the CDR3 DNA reads TGTGCCAGCAGCCAAGAGTGGGGACTAGCGCGCGAGCAGTACTTC.

V usage is TRBV2 and J usage is TRBJ1-2; D is unresolved. The V end was cut by 7 bases, the J end by 8 bases, with 14 bases between. This CDR3 contains 12 residues. Per germline, CDR1 SNHLY and CDR2 FYNNEI. For the CDR3, the DNA is TGTGCCAGCACCAATGAACGGAGGGGCTACACCTTC. As protein: CASTNERRGYTF.

The chain couples TRBV19 to TRBJ2-3; D might be TRBD1 (6 bases). Trimming removed 2 bases from V and 2 bases from J, with 11 bases in between. CDR1 and CDR2 (germline): LNHDA, SQIVND (reference sequence). The CDR3 contains 15 residues. This CDR3 is CASSIRGTSTDTQYF. Written as DNA, the CDR3 is TGTGCCAGTAGTATAAGGGGGACCTCCACAGATACGCAGTATTTT.

J is TRBJ2-3 and V is TRBV4-1, with TRBD1 matching 8 bases. The V and J ends lost 4 bases and 5 bases, in that order; junction bases with no gene match: 8. The CDR3 consists of 15 residues. Germline lookup yields CDR1 MGHRA and CDR2 YSYEKL. The CDR3 DNA is TGCGCCAGCAGCCTAACGGACAGGGACGAAGATACGCAGTATTTT. Its translation: CASSLTDRDEDTQYF.

The chain employs TRBV28 and TRBJ1-5, with TRBD1 as a possible D gene (5 bases). Germline values: CDR1 MDHEN, CDR2 SYDVKM. Trimming removed 5 bases at V and 8 bases at J, with 7 bases between. The CDR3 spans 11 residues. Here the CDR3 reads CASSIQEPQHF. The DNA of the CDR3 is TGTGCCAGCAGTATACAGGAGCCCCAGCATTTT.

V and J are TRBV3-1 (or the pseudogene TRBV3-2) and TRBJ1-2; 7 bases match TRBD1. The CDR3 has 21 residues. CDR1 is LGHDT and CDR2 is YNNKEL in the germline V gene (reference sequence). V gave up 0 bases and J gave up 4 bases; unmatched junction bases: 23. The CDR3 reads CASSQDRFLFTAGGVVYGYTF. DNA for the CDR3: TGTGCCAGCAGCCAAGATAGGTTCCTATTTACGGCAGGGGGGGTTGTCTATGGCTACACCTTC.

DNA of the CDR3: TGTGCCAGTAGTATTCGACGGGCCTACGAGCAGTACTTC. It codes for CASSIRRAYEQYF. The chain has TRBV19 and TRBJ2-7; D not certain. Germline CDR1 is LNHDA and CDR2 is SQIVND (reference sequence). V lost 3 bases, J lost 2 bases, and 8 bases lay in between. CDR3 length: 13 amino acids.